The clone carrying this T cell receptor beta chain has ten or more counts. CDR1 SGHTA and CDR2 FQGNSA come from the germline V gene. V dropped 6 bases and J dropped 4; count of bases not matched to a gene: 8. This CDR3 is 15 amino acids long. These data originate in a study of T cells in Graves' hyperthyroidism and ophthalmopathy. The TCR beta CDR3 regions underwent amplification using RNA transcripts as the source. HTBI primers were used for first-round RT-PCR of the TCR CDR3. TCRdb analysed the multiplex PCR reads with MiXCR anew, one entry per CDR3 protein. The sample includes 500,000 to 650,000 distinct CDR3 sequences, 46% of them seen just once. Not enrolled were patients with uncontrolled infection, other autoimmune disease, pregnancy or lactation. Used for diagnoses were clinical symptoms, serum thyroxine and TRAb, thyroid ultrasound and orbital computed tomography.

This chain connects TRBV7-2 to TRBJ2-2; 7 nucleotides align to TRBD2. This sequence originates from an adult woman with Graves' disease, either hyperthyroidism or ophthalmopathy (not recorded which). The sequenced sample consisted of peripheral blood or thyroid tissue (not recorded which). This CDR3 is CASRLPSGATGELFF. The CDR3 DNA reads TGTGCCAGCAGACTACCTAGCGGAGCCACCGGGGAGCTGTTTTTT.